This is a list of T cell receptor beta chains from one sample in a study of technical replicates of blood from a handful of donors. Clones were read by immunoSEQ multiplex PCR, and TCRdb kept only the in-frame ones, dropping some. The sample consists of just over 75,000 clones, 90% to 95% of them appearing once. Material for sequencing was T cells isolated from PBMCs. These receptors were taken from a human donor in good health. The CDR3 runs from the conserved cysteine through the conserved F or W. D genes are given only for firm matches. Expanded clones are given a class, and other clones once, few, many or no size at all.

TGTGCCAGCAGTTTGATGCTGTCCCCGGACGAGCAGTACTTC | CASSLMLSPDEQYF | TRBJ2-7 | . | . | TRBV28
TGTGCCAGCAGTTTCCCTAGCGGGATCCATCAAGAGACCCAGTACTTC | CASSFPSGIHQETQYF | TRBJ2-5 | . | TRBD2 | TRBV28
TGTGCCAGTAGGAAACAGGGGGCCCACGAGCAGTACTTC | CASRKQGAHEQYF | TRBJ2-7 | . | TRBD1 | TRBV19
TGTGCCAGCAGCTTAGATGGGGACTTCCTCTACAATGAGCAGTTCTTC | CASSLDGDFLYNEQFF | TRBJ2-1 | . | . | TRBV11-2
TGTGCCAGCAGCTTACTAGCGGGAGGGCCATACACCGGGGAGCTGTTTTTT | CASSLLAGGPYTGELFF | TRBJ2-2 | . | TRBD2 | TRBV7-9
TGTGCCAGCAGCGTAAGTCGGGACAGGGCCGGAAACACCATATATTTT | CASSVSRDRAGNTIYF | TRBJ1-3 | . | TRBD1 | TRBV9
TGCGCCAGCAGCCAAGAGGGGACAGAGGCGGGCTATGGCTACACCTTC | CASSQEGTEAGYGYTF | TRBJ1-2 | . | TRBD1 | TRBV4-3
TGTGCCAGCAGCTTACTAGCGGGAGAGACCACCGGGGAGCTGTTTTTT | CASSLLAGETTGELFF | TRBJ2-2 | . | TRBD2 | TRBV11-3
TGTGCCAGCAGCCGGGACAGGGGGGTCGAGCAGTACTTC | CASSRDRGVEQYF | TRBJ2-7 | once | TRBD1 | TRBV27
TGTGCCAGCAACACTGGCGGGAGTGGCAATGAGCAGTTCTTC | CASNTGGSGNEQFF | TRBJ2-1 | once | TRBD2 | TRBV7-9
TGTGCGATACTAGCGGGAGAGGGGACCGGGGAGCTGTTTTTT | CAILAGEGTGELFF | TRBJ2-2 | . | TRBD2 | TRBV6-1
TGTGCCAGTACCCCCACGGGAGGGTGGATATTTCAGCCCCAGCATTTT | CASTPTGGWIFQPQHF | TRBJ1-5 | . | . | TRBV19
TGTGCCAGCAGCTTGTCCGCGGGAGGGCCAAATACGCAGTATTTT | CASSLSAGGPNTQYF | TRBJ2-3 | . | TRBD2 | TRBV5-4
TGTGCCAGCAGCTTAGCGGGAGGGCATGACAACAATGAGCAGTTCTTC | CASSLAGGHDNNEQFF | TRBJ2-1 | . | TRBD2 | TRBV7-8
TGTGCCAGCCGCGAAACAGGGTCCGGAGCAGATACGCAGTATTTT | CASRETGSGADTQYF | TRBJ2-3 | . | . | TRBV11-2
TGTGCCAGTAGTATGCCTAGCGGAAACACAGATACGCAGTATTTT | CASSMPSGNTDTQYF | TRBJ2-3 | . | TRBD2 | TRBV19
TGTGCCTGGAGTGTACAGAACTATGGCTACACCTTC | CAWSVQNYGYTF | TRBJ1-2 | . | . | TRBV30
TGTGCCAGCTTCCCGCCCACAGGGCTTAATGAAAAACTGTTTTTT | CASFPPTGLNEKLFF | TRBJ1-4 | . | . | TRBV9
TGTGCCAGCAGTGGCCTATCTGAGCAGTTCTTC | CASSGLSEQFF | TRBJ2-1 | . | . | TRBV2
TGTGCCAGCAGCTTATTATCGCAGTCCTACGAGCAGTACTTC | CASSLLSQSYEQYF | TRBJ2-7 | . | . | TRBV11-3
TGTGCCAGCAGCTTAAGGACAGGGCTAGAAAAACTGTTTTTT | CASSLRTGLEKLFF | TRBJ1-4 | . | TRBD1 | TRBV7-2
TGTGCCAGCTCACCAACAGGGGGCAATCAGCCCCAGCATTTT | CASSPTGGNQPQHF | TRBJ1-5 | . | TRBD1 | TRBV18
TGTGCCAGCAGCCGCGACCGGGACATTTTCCAAGAGACCCAGTACTTC | CASSRDRDIFQETQYF | TRBJ2-5 | . | . | TRBV7-8
TGTGCCAGCAGCTTAAAGACTAGCGGGAGAGTTGATACGCAGTATTTT | CASSLKTSGRVDTQYF | TRBJ2-3 | . | TRBD2 | TRBV7-6
TGTGCCAGCAGGCGACCGGGACACAACACTGAAGCTTTCTTT | CASRRPGHNTEAFF | TRBJ1-1 | . | . | TRBV14
TGTGCCAGCAGCTTAATACAAACGGGTGGGACCCAGTACTTC | CASSLIQTGGTQYF | TRBJ2-5 | . | . | TRBV5-6
TGTGCCTGGAACCGGGACTTGTCTTACGAGCAGTACTTC | CAWNRDLSYEQYF | TRBJ2-7 | . | . | TRBV30
TGCAGCGTTCTGATAGAGAACTATGGCTACACCTTC | CSVLIENYGYTF | TRBJ1-2 | . | . | TRBV29-1